This T cell receptor beta chain was found in a study of cytomegalovirus exposure and HLA in healthy donors. Study-wide points: An analysis done earlier found most TCR beta V segments productive about 90% or about 30% of the time. In a later analysis, TCR beta V- and J-gene trimming was associated with a missense DCLRE1C variant.

The trim removed 5 bases at V and 9 bases at J, leaving 8 bases unmatched. The CDR3 has 15 residues. Germline lookup yields CDR1 SGHRS and CDR2 YFSETQ. The PCR contained 60 Vbeta and 13 Jbeta primers. Generated by immunoSEQ multiplex PCR, the TCRdb table keeps only in-frame clones and is missing some. The table includes approximately 130,000 clones, approximately 78% detected once. About this clone itself: Its specificity is unknown.

Sequencing was carried out using PBMCs. This rearrangement joins TRBV5-1 to TRBJ2-3; 14 positions match TRBD2. The source of this sequence is a woman aged 45-65 years in good health and CMV-seropositive. In nucleotides, the CDR3 is TGCGCCAGCAGGCAGACTAGCGGGGGGGCTCAAACGCAGTATTTT. It yields the protein CASRQTSGGAQTQYF.